This T cell receptor (beta chain) was recorded in a study of long-term antiretroviral therapy in people with HIV. As for the study in general: About a decade before 2015, the earliest samples were taken when ART was typically delayed.

Survey level was the resolution at which the v3.0 immunoSEQ assay ran. Some clones are missing from TCRdb's copy, which holds only in-frame ones; the method was immunoSEQ multiplex PCR. This sample has about 9,100 clones, with around 77% found just once. The sequenced sample was unsorted PBMCs, obtained 0.4 years before starting antiretroviral therapy. The receptor's source is a man aged 25-40 years with HIV.

Here the CDR3 reads CASSQDTGQGSPLHF. CDR3 coding DNA: TGCGCCAGCAGCCAAGATACGGGGCAGGGTTCACCCCTCCACTTT. J is TRBJ1-6 and V is TRBV4-3; D is perhaps TRBD1 (5 bases). CDR1 and CDR2 from the germline V gene are LGHNA and YSLEER. The CDR3 sequence is 15 residues long. V was cut by 0 bases and J by 9 bases, with 12 bases left in between.